Listed below are T cell receptor beta chains from one sample, sequenced in a study of blood T cell repertoires in COVID-19. Sequencing used immunoSEQ multiplex PCR; TCRdb keeps in-frame clones, though not all of them. The sample lists about 300,000 clones, around 91% occurring once. The specimen was PBMCs or T cells enriched from blood (not recorded which). The source is a woman under 30 with acute COVID-19. The CDR3 runs from the conserved cysteine through the conserved F or W. The D gene is left open where the match is weak. The size of a clone is reported for some rows only, either as once, few or many, or as a class for expanded clones.

CDR3 protein: CASSRRSGEEETQYF; CDR3 DNA: TGTGCCAGCAGCCGTCGTAGCGGGGAAGAAGAGACCCAGTACTTC; D gene: TRBD2; J gene: TRBJ2-5; clone size: .; V gene: TRBV7-6
CDR3 protein: CASCMGQGNSPLHF; CDR3 DNA: TGTGCCAGCTGCATGGGACAGGGCAATTCACCCCTCCACTTT; D gene: TRBD1; J gene: TRBJ1-6; clone size: .; V gene: TRBV5-6
CDR3 protein: CAGGLRETGELFF; CDR3 DNA: TGTGCCGGCGGCCTACGGGAAACCGGGGAGCTGTTTTTT; D gene: .; J gene: TRBJ2-2; clone size: .; V gene: TRBV2
CDR3 protein: CASSLEGQGLYSNQPQHF; CDR3 DNA: TGTGCTAGCAGCTTAGAGGGACAGGGTCTTTATAGCAATCAGCCCCAGCATTTT; D gene: TRBD1; J gene: TRBJ1-5; clone size: .; V gene: TRBV7-7
CDR3 protein: CASSGDRPTNYGYTF; CDR3 DNA: TGTGCCAGCAGCGGAGACAGGCCTACTAACTATGGCTACACCTTC; D gene: .; J gene: TRBJ1-2; clone size: few; V gene: TRBV9
CDR3 protein: CASSLVWQGGPGELFF; CDR3 DNA: TGCGCCAGCAGCTTGGTATGGCAGGGCGGCCCCGGGGAGCTGTTTTTT; D gene: .; J gene: TRBJ2-2; clone size: .; V gene: TRBV5-1
CDR3 protein: CASSLSGRNNSPLHF; CDR3 DNA: TGTGCCAGCAGTTTGTCGGGTCGGAATAATTCACCCCTCCACTTT; D gene: .; J gene: TRBJ1-6; clone size: few; V gene: TRBV28
CDR3 protein: CASSQVSSGPSQFF; CDR3 DNA: TGTGCCAGCAGCCAGGTCTCTAGCGGGCCCTCCCAGTTCTTC; D gene: TRBD2; J gene: TRBJ2-1; clone size: .; V gene: TRBV3-1/TRBV3-2
CDR3 protein: CASSDSDRGSTEAFF; CDR3 DNA: TGTGCCAGCAGTGACTCGGACAGGGGAAGTACTGAAGCTTTCTTT; D gene: TRBD1; J gene: TRBJ1-1; clone size: once; V gene: TRBV6-4
CDR3 protein: CASGDRGPLSYEQYF; CDR3 DNA: TGTGCCAGCGGCGACAGGGGGCCCCTCTCCTACGAGCAGTACTTC; D gene: TRBD1; J gene: TRBJ2-7; clone size: .; V gene: TRBV2
CDR3 protein: CASSPMLAGGGADTQYF; CDR3 DNA: TGTGCCAGCAGCCCCATGCTAGCGGGAGGAGGGGCAGATACGCAGTATTTT; D gene: TRBD2; J gene: TRBJ2-3; clone size: .; V gene: TRBV28
CDR3 protein: CASSEILAKPHGGEQFF; CDR3 DNA: TGTGCCAGCAGTGAAATCCTAGCGAAACCCCATGGTGGTGAGCAGTTCTTC; D gene: .; J gene: TRBJ2-1; clone size: .; V gene: TRBV2
CDR3 protein: CAISALTGETTEAFF; CDR3 DNA: TGTGCCATCAGTGCCCTGACAGGGGAGACAACTGAAGCTTTCTTT; D gene: TRBD1; J gene: TRBJ1-1; clone size: .; V gene: TRBV10-3
CDR3 protein: CASSARQGVVIAEAFF; CDR3 DNA: TGTGCCAGCAGCGCCCGACAGGGAGTCGTGATAGCTGAAGCTTTCTTT; D gene: TRBD1; J gene: TRBJ1-1; clone size: .; V gene: TRBV7-6
CDR3 protein: CASSEIGNQPQHF; CDR3 DNA: TGTGCCAGCAGTGAAATCGGCAATCAGCCCCAGCATTTT; D gene: .; J gene: TRBJ1-5; clone size: .; V gene: TRBV6-1
CDR3 protein: CATRGGVGETQYF; CDR3 DNA: TGTGCCACCAGGGGGGGGGTCGGAGAGACCCAGTACTTC; D gene: TRBD2; J gene: TRBJ2-5; clone size: .; V gene: TRBV24-1
CDR3 protein: CASSRGRGPSGVMNTEAFF; CDR3 DNA: TGTGCCAGTAGTAGAGGGAGAGGGCCCTCAGGGGTTATGAACACTGAAGCTTTCTTT; D gene: .; J gene: TRBJ1-1; clone size: .; V gene: TRBV19
CDR3 protein: CASSEGSRGNTEAFF; CDR3 DNA: TGTGCCAGCAGTGAAGGTTCCAGGGGGAACACTGAAGCTTTCTTT; D gene: .; J gene: TRBJ1-1; clone size: .; V gene: TRBV2
CDR3 protein: CAWTDGEVPWRETQYF; CDR3 DNA: TGTGCCTGGACCGATGGTGAGGTTCCCTGGAGGGAGACCCAGTACTTC; D gene: .; J gene: TRBJ2-5; clone size: once; V gene: TRBV30
CDR3 protein: CASSLWSGAFF; CDR3 DNA: TGTGCCAGCAGTTTATGGTCAGGAGCTTTCTTT; D gene: .; J gene: TRBJ1-1; clone size: .; V gene: TRBV28
CDR3 protein: CASRMDGGTEAFF; CDR3 DNA: TGTGCCAGCAGAATGGATGGAGGAACTGAAGCTTTCTTT; D gene: .; J gene: TRBJ1-1; clone size: .; V gene: TRBV12-3/TRBV12-4
CDR3 protein: CASSRTGAQETQYF; CDR3 DNA: TGTGCCAGCAGTCGGACAGGGGCCCAAGAGACCCAGTACTTC; D gene: TRBD1; J gene: TRBJ2-5; clone size: .; V gene: TRBV5-4